This T cell receptor (beta chain) is drawn from a study of blood T cell repertoires in COVID-19 (dated by TCRdb to the early 2020s). Regarding the study in general: Samples from collaborators originated in the United States, Italy and Spain and spanned both the acute and convalescent phases of COVID-19. The prospective study material was composed of cDNA or gDNA derived from T cells, B-cell-depleted T cells, or PBMCs. Sample metadata almost always included a de-identified subject ID, COVID-19 status, age in years and sex. The samples were drawn from two sources: the first 160 participants of the ongoing ImmuneRACE study, and 1,000 to 1,500 subjects contributed by 6 global collaborators. A freely available public database, intended as a resource for researchers studying the immune response to SARS-CoV-2, is where the repertoires were released. Subjects who had been exposed to COVID-19, were actively infected with it, or had recovered from it provided the deeply sampled blood TCRbeta repertoires that made up the dataset. Where available, HLA class I and class II types were obtained from metadata supplied by the sample provider rather than from assay-based typing. Broader findings and caveats from the paper: How much clinical and demographic metadata was included differed by source and by participant, and the metadata was provided uncurated.

TCRbeta CDR3 regions were amplified from genomic DNA by means of the immunoSEQ Assay, a bias-controlled multiplex PCR. The paper's processing steps were these. Within the assay, amplification of reference gene primers was used to estimate how many nucleated cells each sample contained. To quantify the absolute abundance of each unique TCRbeta CDR3 rearrangement, sequence reads were collapsed and filtered. For each sample, productive Simpson clonality was calculated as the square root of Simpson's diversity index over productive rearrangements. TCRdb took this table from immuneACCESS and kept in-frame rearrangements with V and J called. Such tables lack part of the clones; where checked against another copy, unresolved V genes explain under half of the gap, and the rest is unexplained. V and J calls and clone size follow that table, whereas D and trimming were derived from the DNA. The sample records more than 300,000 clones, 90% of which are singletons. The biggest ten clones account for 0.8% to 1.3% of the sample.

For this chain, trimming is 2 bases at the V end and 5 bases at the J end, and the number of junction bases without a gene match is 6. The CDR3 has 15 amino acids, counting the end cysteine and phenylalanine. The entry retains the CDR3 DNA only, 45 bases that are in frame from base 1. From the germline V gene (reference sequence), CDR1 is GTSNPN and CDR2 is SVGIG. Remarks on this clone: Which antigen it targets is not known. No qualities accompany the bases; no much larger clone lies one base away.

One collaborating source in Seattle enrolled patients while the patients were actively infected and followed the patients over time throughout the course of disease. The collaborating institutions used their own protocols to collect whole blood in K2EDTA tubes. For TCRbeta analysis, collaborator samples were shipped as frozen whole blood, as isolated PBMCs, or as DNA extracted from either sample type. This clonotype was obtained from a woman in her thirties or forties with COVID-19, enrolled during active disease. Here the chain combines TRBV30 and TRBJ1-3, and 10 junction bases match TRBD1. The specimen was peripheral blood. The CDR3 protein is CAWSPRGQGRNTIYF. At the DNA level, the sequence is TGTGCCTGGAGTCCCCGGGGACAGGGGAGAAACACCATATATTTT.